These T cell receptor beta chains were read from a single sample in a study of long-term antiretroviral therapy in people with HIV. Profiling relied on immunoSEQ multiplex PCR, and the TCRdb table lists in-frame clones only, not all of them. Among 7,000 to 8,000 clones listed, around 79% were seen once. The source material was unsorted PBMCs, sampled 0.1 years after starting antiretroviral therapy. The receptor source for this set is a man aged 40-50 years with HIV. Each CDR3 is given with its conserved first and last residue. Each record gives: D gene, V gene, J gene, clone size, CDR3 protein, CDR3 DNA. A D gene is named only where the DNA matches it firmly. Expanded clones get a size class; other rows say once, few or many, or leave the size out.

TRBD1	TRBV27	TRBJ2-7	NA	CASSGATDRVGRLPPYEQYF	TGTGCCAGCAGTGGAGCTACCGACAGGGTCGGTAGACTCCCACCTTACGAGCAGTACTTC
NA	TRBV2	TRBJ2-7	NA	CATGMANSYEQYF	TGTGCCACCGGGATGGCTAACTCCTACGAGCAGTACTTC
NA	TRBV5-6	TRBJ1-1	NA	CASSLMMTEAFF	TGTGCCAGCAGCTTAATGATGACTGAAGCTTTCTTT
TRBD1	TRBV7-9	TRBJ1-2	NA	CASSTDRGRGYGYTF	TGTGCCAGCAGCACCGACAGGGGGCGTGGGTATGGCTACACCTTC
TRBD2	TRBV27	TRBJ2-7	once	CASSPGTSGYEQYF	TGTGCCAGCAGTCCCGGGACTAGCGGCTACGAGCAGTACTTC
TRBD1	TRBV11-1	TRBJ1-1	NA	CASSQDRGTEAFF	TGTGCCAGCAGCCAAGACAGGGGCACTGAAGCTTTCTTT
TRBD1	TRBV4-2	TRBJ1-1	NA	CASSFRRQGITEAFF	TGTGCCAGCAGCTTCCGAAGACAGGGGATAACTGAAGCTTTCTTT
TRBD1	TRBV5-1	TRBJ2-7	NA	CATNPGQGDEQYF	TGCGCCACCAACCCAGGACAGGGCGACGAGCAGTACTTC
NA	TRBV4-3	TRBJ2-7	few	CASSLNYEQYF	TGCGCCAGCAGCCTGAACTACGAGCAGTACTTC
TRBD1	TRBV4-1	TRBJ1-1	medium-sized	CASSQATGEITEAFF	TGCGCCAGCAGCCAAGCGACAGGGGAAATCACTGAAGCTTTCTTT